Listed below are T cell receptor beta chains from one sample, sequenced in a study of T-cell memory formation after mild COVID-19. TCRdb called the 5' RACE reads again in MiXCR, with one record for every CDR3 protein. The table includes 560,000 or so distinct CDR3 sequences, around a sixth detected once. Sequencing used PBMCs or a T cell subset sorted from them (not recorded which). The receptors originated from an adult woman who had mild COVID-19 (a few samples of this study predate the infection). Cell type and time point are not known. Both conserved end residues are part of each CDR3. The order of the fields is CDR3 length, clone size, J gene, D gene, V gene, CDR3 DNA, CDR3 protein. A D gene is named only where the DNA matches it firmly. Rows give clone size only sometimes, using once, few, many, or a class for an expanded clone.

14	many	TRBJ2-7	-	TRBV9	TGTGCCAGCAGCGAGACAGTATCCGTCAGCGAGCAGTACTTC	CASSETVSVSEQYF
14	-	TRBJ1-2	-	TRBV18	TGTGCCAGCTCACCAGGGGGGGGCCGGTATGGCTACACCTTC	CASSPGGGRYGYTF
14	few	TRBJ2-7	TRBD1	TRBV7-9	TGTGCCAGCAGCTTTACAGGGGATTCCTACGAGCAGTACTTC	CASSFTGDSYEQYF
17	few	TRBJ2-3	-	TRBV4-1	TGCGCCAGCAGAGAGATTCAGTTCGATGGAAGCACAGATACGCAGTATTTT	CASREIQFDGSTDTQYF
14	once	TRBJ2-1	-	TRBV2	TGTGCCGAAGAGGGCGGGCAGCCGGGGAGTGAGCAGTTCTTC	CAEEGGQPGSEQFF
15	-	TRBJ1-2	-	TRBV7-2	TGTGCCAGCAGCTTATTTGGCACAACTAACTATGGCTACACCTTC	CASSLFGTTNYGYTF
13	-	TRBJ1-3	-	TRBV7-9	TGTGCCACTCACTCCGGTCCGGGAAACACCATATATTTT	CATHSGPGNTIYF
13	few	TRBJ2-1	-	TRBV7-6	TGTGCCAGCAGCTTAGGGGAAGTCAGTGAGCAGTTCTTC	CASSLGEVSEQFF
12	-	TRBJ2-7	TRBD1	TRBV29-1	TGCAGCGCCGAGGGGGACAGGAACGAGCAGTACTTC	CSAEGDRNEQYF
16	-	TRBJ2-5	TRBD1	TRBV24-1	TGTGCCACCAGTGACTCTGACAGGGGTGCCCGGGAGACCCAGTACTTC	CATSDSDRGARETQYF
16	-	TRBJ2-7	TRBD2	TRBV24-1	TGTGCCACCAGTGATCCCACAGCGGGAGTACAGTACGAGCAGTACTTC	CATSDPTAGVQYEQYF